One sample yielded the 16 T cell receptor beta chains listed below, sequenced in a study of cytomegalovirus exposure and HLA in healthy donors. PCR was performed using 60 Vbeta and 13 Jbeta primers. The data were produced by immunoSEQ multiplex PCR, yet TCRdb's version contains in-frame clones alone and is incomplete. The sample has about 190,000 clones; under 85% are singletons. Sequenced sample: PBMCs. Every receptor here comes from a woman aged 18-29 years in good health and CMV-seronegative.

This clone was recorded once. The chain's CDR3 is CASSPEGENTEAFF. DNA for the CDR3: TGTGCCAGCAGTCCCGAAGGGGAAAACACTGAAGCTTTCTTT. This chain links TRBV6-6 with TRBJ1-1; tentatively, D is TRBD1 (5 bases). V was pared by 5 bases and J by 2 bases, with 12 bases between. There are 14 residues in the CDR3. The germline CDR1 and CDR2 sequences are MNHNY and SVGAGI (reference sequence).

A few counts support this clone. V gene TRBV7-8 combines with J gene TRBJ1-2; D gene ambiguous. The CDR3 covers 13 residues. V lost 2 bases and J lost 5, with 9 bases in between. CDR1 and CDR2 (germline): SGHVS, FQNEAQ. The CDR3 here is CASSLLLRYGYTF. CDR3 nucleotide sequence: TGTGCCAGCAGCTTACTTTTGCGGTATGGCTACACCTTC. The full variable domain, completed using reference TRBV7-8 and TRBJ1-2, is GAGVSQSPRYKVAKRGQDVALRCDPISGHVSLFWYQQALGQGPEFLTYFQNEAQLDKSGLPSDRFFAERPEGSVSTLKIQRTQQEDSAVYLCASSLLLRYGYTFGSGTRLTVV.

The chain uses TRBV14 and TRBJ2-2; TRBD2 might be the D (6 bases). Deletions cut 4 bases from V and 6 bases from J, with 15 bases between. The CDR3 extends over 15 amino acids. The V gene's germline CDR1 is SGHDN and CDR2 FVKESK. CDR3 sequence (DNA): TGTGCCAGCAGCCCCATAGGCGGGAAGGCCGGGGAGCTGTTTTTT. The encoded protein is CASSPIGGKAGELFF.

This rearrangement joins TRBV10-3 to TRBJ1-6, with D tentatively TRBD1 (6 bases). Trimming took off 4 bases at V and 7 bases at J, with 14 bases between the two ends. The CDR3 spans 15 residues. The germline V gene encodes CDR1 ENHRY and CDR2 SYGVKD. The CDR3 DNA follows: TGTGCCATCAGTGTGCGGGGGCGCGGGAATTCACCCCTCCACTTT. Its translation: CAISVRGRGNSPLHF.

This rearrangement joins TRBV5-8 to TRBJ1-2; 8 bases agree with TRBD1. Germline CDR1 is SGHTS and CDR2 is YDEGEE. This CDR3 is built from 15 residues. V gave up 5 bases and J gave up 2 bases; unmatched junction bases: 8. The CDR3 DNA reads TGTGCCAGCAGACGACAGGGGTTATGGAACTATGGCTACACCTTC. Encoded protein: CASRRQGLWNYGYTF.

V and J are TRBV4-1 and TRBJ1-2, with D perhaps TRBD1 (6 bases). The V end lost 4 bases, the J end lost 0 bases, and 24 bases lay between the germline ends. There are 19 residues in the CDR3. Germline V gives CDR1 MGHRA, CDR2 YSYEKL. CDR3: CASSLGTLGDRATNYGYTF. The CDR3 DNA reads TGCGCCAGCAGCCTCGGGACACTAGGGGATCGAGCGACTAACTATGGCTACACCTTC.

With respect to this clone: The CDR3 does not end in the conserved phenylalanine or tryptophan, so this is likely a read error. This chain joins TRBV7-9 and TRBJ1-6; 10 bases agree with TRBD1. The CDR3 loop spans 15 amino acids. V shed 10 bases, J shed 4 bases, and the junction held 7 bases outside the gene matches. Germline V gene sequence: CDR1 SEHNR, CDR2 FQNEAQ (reference sequence). CDR3 sequence reads: CATERTGGYNSPLHL. The CDR3 DNA reads as TGTGCCACCGAGAGGACAGGGGGATATAATTCACCCCTCCACCTT.

This clone turned up a few times. The V call is TRBV27, the J call TRBJ2-7; D ambiguous. The CDR3 extends over 13 amino acids. CDR1 MNHEY and CDR2 SMNVEV come from the germline V gene (reference sequence). V shed 2 bases and J shed 2 bases, with 7 bases lying between them. The CDR3 bases are TGTGCCAGCAGTTTAGGGCTACCCTACGAGCAGTACTTC. Protein product: CASSLGLPYEQYF.

V usage is TRBV14 and J usage is TRBJ2-1; D is undetermined. Germline V gives CDR1 SGHDN, CDR2 FVKESK. The V and J ends lost 1 base and 6 bases respectively, with 7 bases between them. CDR3 length equals 13 residues. CDR3 bases: TGTGCCAGCAGCCAAGTCCCCGGCAATGAGCAGTTCTTC. Translation: CASSQVPGNEQFF.

The V gene is TRBV28, the J gene TRBJ1-2, with a possible D match to TRBD1 (6 bases). CDR1 MDHEN and CDR2 SYDVKM come from the germline V gene. Trimming shortened V by 5 bases and J by 4 bases, and 14 bases separated the two germline ends. The CDR3 has 14 amino acids. Written as DNA, the CDR3 is TGTGCCAGCAGTGATAGTCCGGACAGCTATGGCTACACCTTC. It codes for CASSDSPDSYGYTF.

This clone was counted only a few times. This chain uses TRBV5-1 with TRBJ1-1, with D unclear. V dropped 1 base and J dropped 4 bases, with 8 bases sitting between them. The CDR3 has 13 amino acids. Per germline, CDR1 SGHRS and CDR2 YFSETQ. The CDR3 nucleotides read TGCGCCAGCAGCTTGAGAGAAGCCACTGAAGCTTTCTTT. This sequence encodes CASSLREATEAFF.

This clone was seen more than once but under ten times. For the CDR3, the DNA is TGCGCCAGCAGCTGGTCCGGGACAGGGAACCAGCCCCAGCATTTT. Amino acid sequence: CASSWSGTGNQPQHF. The chain employs TRBV5-1 and TRBJ1-5; TRBD1 aligns across 9 bases. This CDR3 has 15 amino acids. Germline V CDR1 and CDR2: SGHRS, YFSETQ. The V segment lost 3 bases and the J segment 7 bases; nucleotides outside the gene matches: 8. The whole variable domain, remainder taken from reference TRBV5-1 and TRBJ1-5, is KAGVTQTPRYLIKTRGQQVTLSCSPISGHRSVSWYQQTPGQGLQFLFEYFSETQRNKGNFPGRFSGRQFSNSRSEMNVSTLELGDSALYLCASSWSGTGNQPQHFGDGTRLSIL.

This clone was counted a single time. V gene TRBV9 combines with J gene TRBJ2-1; 10 nucleotides match TRBD2. The CDR3 runs to 16 residues. The V segment lost 3 bases and the J segment 4 bases; nucleotides outside the gene matches: 7. The germline gives CDR1 SGDLS, CDR2 YYNGEE. In DNA form, the CDR3 reads TGTGCCAGCAGCGCCTCCCTAGCGGGAGAATACAATGAGCAGTTCTTC. It yields the protein CASSASLAGEYNEQFF.

The chain uses TRBV15 and TRBJ2-7; 10 nucleotides line up with TRBD1. The CDR3 sequence is 16 residues long. The germline V gene has CDR1 LNHNV and CDR2 YYDKDF (reference sequence). V gave up 3 bases and J gave up 4 bases; unmatched junction bases: 9. CDR3 protein: CATSSKPGQGNYEQYF. The CDR3 DNA reads TGTGCCACCAGCAGCAAACCGGGACAGGGGAATTACGAGCAGTACTTC.

The gene calls are TRBV6-5 and TRBJ2-3, with D tentatively TRBD2 (6 bases). The CDR3 spans 15 residues. Germline CDR1 is MNHEY and CDR2 is SVGAGI. V shed 3 bases and J shed 2 bases, with 12 bases lying between them. The CDR3 sequence is CASSYGAGFTDTQYF. The DNA of the CDR3 is TGTGCCAGCAGTTATGGGGCGGGATTCACAGATACGCAGTATTTT.

This clone has only a few counts. The V call is TRBV5-1, the J call TRBJ2-7, with 7 bases identical to TRBD2. CDR1 SGHRS and CDR2 YFSETQ come from the germline V gene. Trimming cost V 3 bases and J 5 bases; bases outside gene matches: 8. The CDR3 is made up of 14 amino acids. The CDR3 region is CASSSREGSHEQYF. The CDR3 nucleotides read TGCGCCAGCAGCTCCAGGGAGGGTTCCCACGAGCAGTACTTC. Based on the CDR3 plus reference TRBV5-1 and TRBJ2-7, the full variable domain is KAGVTQTPRYLIKTRGQQVTLSCSPISGHRSVSWYQQTPGQGLQFLFEYFSETQRNKGNFPGRFSGRQFSNSRSEMNVSTLELGDSALYLCASSSREGSHEQYFGPGTRLTVT.